A selection of T cell receptor beta chains follows, all from one sample in a study of vaccination effects on CD4 cells after COVID-19. These receptors' antigens are unknown. Profiling relied on immunoSEQ multiplex PCR, and the TCRdb table lists in-frame clones only, not all of them. The table records 70,000 to 85,000 clones, 80% to 85% of them present only once. This sample comprised CD4+ T cells from PBMCs cultured with HCoV-229E spike peptides, obtained after COVID-19 vaccination. These receptors were taken from a human donor who received a COVID-19 vaccine. Each CDR3 is given with its conserved first and last residue.

13,TRBV6-5,TRBJ1-3,CASGELGAVAIYF
16,TRBV11-1,TRBJ2-3,CASSLGPGQGPDTQYF
14,TRBV30,TRBJ2-3,CAWSLVGSMGTQYF
13,TRBV3-1/TRBV3-2,TRBJ2-4,CASSGGEKNIQYF
14,TRBV24-1,TRBJ2-3,CATSDLRGTDTQYF
14,TRBV5-1,TRBJ2-5,CASRRGDPQETQYF
17,TRBV4-3,TRBJ2-3,CASSQDGFRGFTDTQYF
15,TRBV5-5,TRBJ1-2,CASSYAGGTNYGYTF
11,TRBV13,TRBJ2-1,CASSLGREQFF
13,TRBV5-1,TRBJ1-1,CASSGNRGWEAFF